The clone carrying this T cell receptor beta chain occurred many times. Its antigen is as yet unknown. The entry originates in a study of identical twins. Germline V CDR1 and CDR2: SGHRS, YFSETQ. This CDR3 spans 16 amino acids. With V trimmed by 4 bases and J by 8 bases, 7 bases remained unmatched. TCRdb passed the 5' RACE reads through MiXCR, listing each CDR3 protein once. The sample includes approximately 490,000 distinct CDR3 sequences, 20% to 25% of them seen just once. The study, taken as a whole, reports: Out-of-frame sharing of TCR alpha in monozygotic twins was underestimated by models.

Separately, the same data were catalogued under a study of yellow fever vaccine responses in identical twins.

Sample: CD4+ T cells sorted from blood. The receptor was isolated from a young woman in good health. This chain connects TRBV5-1 to TRBJ2-1; TRBD2 aligns across 15 bases. The CDR3 is CASSLGLAGGPDEQFF. DNA for the CDR3: TGCGCCAGCAGCCTAGGACTAGCGGGAGGGCCCGATGAGCAGTTCTTC.